The 25 T cell receptor beta chains in this list originate from one sample, sequenced in a study of T cells in localized non-small cell lung cancer. The protocol was immunoSEQ multiplex PCR, while the TCRdb copy is restricted to in-frame clones and leaves out a portion. Of tens of thousands of clones listed, about three quarters are singletons. Material: PBMCs, obtained before any cancer treatment. The source is a man aged 35 to 69 with stage II squamous cell lung carcinoma.

The genes are TRBV9 and TRBJ1-4; D ambiguous. The CDR3 is 15 residues long. Germline V lookup: CDR1 SGDLS, CDR2 YYNGEE. V lost 4 bases and J 0 bases, leaving 10 bases between the germline ends. The CDR3 here is CASSRSGSTNEKLFF. The CDR3 DNA follows: TGTGCCAGCAGCCGTTCTGGGTCAACTAATGAAAAACTGTTTTTT.

J is TRBJ1-5 and V is TRBV4-3; D may be TRBD1 (5 bases). The V end lost 0 bases, the J end lost 7 bases, and 7 bases lay between the germline ends. This CDR3 has 13 residues. The germline V gene encodes CDR1 LGHNA and CDR2 YSLEER. CDR3 region: CASSQDRGQPQHF. The CDR3 DNA follows: TGCGCCAGCAGCCAAGATAGGGGACAGCCCCAGCATTTT.

The chain is built from TRBV29-1 and TRBJ2-5; D unclear. The germline V and J ends were trimmed by 3 bases and 2 bases, with 10 bases remaining between them. CDR3 length equals 13 residues. Germline V gene data show CDR1 as SQVTM and CDR2 as ANQGSEA. This CDR3 is CSVDRTAQETQYF. CDR3 DNA: TGCAGCGTTGATCGGACGGCGCAAGAGACCCAGTACTTC.

CDR3 DNA: TGCGCCAGCAGAGGTAGCGGGGGGCAAAAAGAGACCCAGTACTTC. This gives the protein CASRGSGGQKETQYF. This chain uses TRBV5-1 with TRBJ2-5, with 10 bases fitting TRBD2. V shed 5 bases, J shed 3 bases, and the junction held 7 bases outside the gene matches. This CDR3 has 15 amino acids. In germline, CDR1 is SGHRS, CDR2 YFSETQ.

The chain joins TRBV12-5 to TRBJ2-7, with D possibly being TRBD1 (6 bases). This CDR3 contains 15 residues. V was cut by 3 bases and J by 3 bases, with 15 bases left in between. Germline V gene sequence: CDR1 LGHNT, CDR2 FRNRAP. The DNA of the CDR3 is TGTGCTAGTGGTTTCCGTCGTAGGGGGATCTACGAGCAGTACTTC. Encoded protein: CASGFRRRGIYEQYF.

J is TRBJ2-7 and V is TRBV5-4; D ambiguous. The length of the CDR3 is 12 residues. Trimming took off 8 bases at V and 2 bases at J, with 11 bases between the two ends. Looked up from germline, CDR1 is SGHNT and CDR2 is YYREEE (reference sequence). CDR3 sequence reads: CARSLGTYEQYF. In nucleotides, the CDR3 is TGTGCCAGAAGCCTAGGGACCTACGAGCAGTACTTC.

The sample holds one count of this clone. The J gene is TRBJ2-7, the V gene TRBV19, with D possibly being TRBD1 (7 bases). Trimming stripped 6 bases from V and 1 base from J, with 16 bases between. CDR3 length: 15 amino acids. From germline, CDR1 is LNHDA and CDR2 SQIVND (reference sequence). The CDR3 reads CASRQGGVGSYEQYF. CDR3 coding DNA: TGTGCCAGTAGGCAGGGGGGCGTTGGGTCCTACGAGCAGTACTTC.

The chain recombines TRBV28 with TRBJ1-4, with 7 bases fitting TRBD1. V was pared by 7 bases and J by 13 bases, with 9 bases of the junction left unmatched. CDR1 and CDR2 (germline): MDHEN, SYDVKM. CDR3 size: 12 residues. CDR3 amino acids: CASTSLRGPLFF. CDR3 DNA: TGTGCCAGCACCTCGTTGAGGGGGCCACTGTTTTTT. Full variable domain (outside the CDR3, taken from reference TRBV28 and TRBJ1-4): DVKVTQSSRYLVKRTGEKVFLECVQDMDHENMFWYRQDPGLGLRLIYFSYDVKMKEKGDIPEGYSVSREKKERFSLILESASTNQTSMYLCASTSLRGPLFFGSGTQLSVL.

The V gene is TRBV4-1, the J gene TRBJ2-7, with 10 bases lining up with TRBD2. From germline, CDR1 is MGHRA and CDR2 YSYEKL. CDR3 length: 15 residues. The V and J ends lost 1 base and 5 bases, in that order; junction bases with no gene match: 5. CDR3 bases: TGCGCCAGCAGCCAAGGGACGCTAGCGGGAGACGAGCAGTACTTC. Amino acids: CASSQGTLAGDEQYF.

Here the CDR3 DNA reads TGTGCCAGCAGCGGGACAGGGGAAGGGGCCAACGTCCTGACTTTC. Amino acids: CASSGTGEGANVLTF. The chain has TRBV5-6 and TRBJ2-6, with 10 nucleotides matching TRBD1. The CDR3 runs 15 residues. Trimming took 4 bases from V and 4 from J; bases not matched to a gene: 2. Germline CDR1 reads SGHDT; CDR2 reads YYEEEE.

The genes are TRBV5-6 and TRBJ1-3; D gene uncertain. The germline V and J ends were trimmed by 0 bases and 3 bases, with 4 bases remaining between them. CDR1 is SGHDT and CDR2 is YYEEEE in the germline V gene. This CDR3 is built from 13 residues. This CDR3 reads CASSLEGGNTIYF. The CDR3 DNA is TGTGCCAGCAGCTTGGAAGGTGGAAACACCATATATTTT.

The rearrangement uses TRBV28 and TRBJ1-2, with D tentatively TRBD1 (6 bases). V shed 5 bases and J shed 6 bases, with 13 bases lying between them. The CDR3 has 13 amino acids. CDR1 is MDHEN and CDR2 is SYDVKM in the germline V gene. The CDR3 loop reads CASSRWTDHGYTF. CDR3 coding DNA: TGTGCCAGCAGTCGATGGACAGATCATGGCTACACCTTC.

The chain carries TRBV4-1 and TRBJ1-2, with 9 bases aligning to TRBD1. Germline V CDR1 and CDR2: MGHRA, YSYEKL. V lost 4 bases and J lost 6; bases outside the gene matches: 15. This CDR3 spans 17 amino acids. CDR3 sequence reads: CASSPFFQGQGKDGYTF. Written as DNA, the CDR3 is TGCGCCAGCAGCCCCTTTTTCCAGGGACAGGGTAAGGATGGCTACACCTTC.

This chain uses TRBV5-1 with TRBJ2-2; TRBD2 matches at 12 bases. The germline gives CDR1 SGHRS, CDR2 YFSETQ. The CDR3 is 16 residues long. V shed 6 bases, J shed 7 bases, and the junction held 10 bases outside the gene matches. The CDR3 DNA follows: TGCGCCAGCACCCATAGACTAGCGGGAGCAGGCGGGGAGCTGTTTTTT. Translation: CASTHRLAGAGGELFF.

V is TRBV11-2 and J is TRBJ1-5; D is ambiguous. V was trimmed by 2 bases and J by 2 bases, leaving 7 bases between them. The CDR3 is made up of 14 amino acids. Per germline, CDR1 SGHAT and CDR2 FQNNGV. The CDR3 sequence: CASSLPGGNQPQHF. The DNA of the CDR3 is TGTGCCAGCAGCTTACCCGGGGGCAATCAGCCCCAGCATTTT.

For the CDR3, the DNA is TGTGCCAGCAGGACCGAAGCACAGGGAACAGATACGCAGTATTTT. Encoded protein: CASRTEAQGTDTQYF. This chain links TRBV6-1 with TRBJ2-3; D might be TRBD1 (6 bases). Germline V lookup: CDR1 MNHNS, CDR2 SASEGT. The CDR3 contains 15 residues. V lost 6 bases and J 3 bases, leaving 16 bases between the germline ends.

The genes are TRBV6-6 and TRBJ2-7; TRBD2 might be the D (6 bases). The CDR3 runs 15 residues. V lost 0 bases and J lost 7, with 16 bases in between. Germline loops: CDR1 MNHNY, CDR2 SVGAGI (reference sequence). CDR3 in DNA: TGTGCCAGCAGTTACTCTGCCGGGAGTTTAGGAGAGCAGTACTTC. It codes for CASSYSAGSLGEQYF.

The rearrangement joins TRBV2 to TRBJ1-5; D possibly corresponds to TRBD1 (5 bases). This CDR3 has 16 residues. CDR1 and CDR2 (germline): SNHLY, FYNNEI. Trimming took off 2 bases at V and 7 bases at J, with 18 bases between the two ends. CDR3 sequence reads: CASSEQGPAFDQPQHF. As DNA, the CDR3 is TGTGCCAGCAGTGAACAGGGCCCGGCTTTCGACCAGCCCCAGCATTTT.

This clone appeared many times. Here the CDR3 reads CASSVAAYNSPLHF. The CDR3 DNA reads as TGTGCCAGCAGCGTAGCAGCGTATAATTCACCCCTCCACTTT. This chain joins TRBV9 and TRBJ1-6; D remains ambiguous. The CDR3 sequence is 14 residues long. V dropped 0 bases and J dropped 4 bases, with 5 bases sitting between them. Germline lookup yields CDR1 SGDLS and CDR2 YYNGEE.

V gene TRBV27 combines with J gene TRBJ2-1; 7 nucleotides align to TRBD2. Germline V gene data show CDR1 as MNHEY and CDR2 as SMNVEV (reference sequence). There are 17 residues in the CDR3. Trimming cost V 3 bases and J 8 bases; bases outside gene matches: 16. The CDR3 DNA sequence: TGTGCCAGCAGTTTCTCCTACGGGAGGCAAGGGTCGTATGAGCAGTTCTTC. Translated: CASSFSYGRQGSYEQFF.

V and J are TRBV9 and TRBJ2-3, with D possibly being TRBD2 (5 bases). Per the germline V gene, CDR1 is SGDLS and CDR2 is YYNGEE. This CDR3 is 14 amino acids long. Trimming removed 4 bases from V and 4 bases from J, with 13 bases in between. CDR3 nucleotides: TGTGCCAGCAGCCCACCCGGGGTCGCAGATACGCAGTATTTT. It specifies CASSPPGVADTQYF. Using reference TRBV9 and TRBJ2-3 for the parts outside the CDR3, the full variable domain is DSGVTQTPKHLITATGQRVTLRCSPRSGDLSVYWYQQSLDQGLQFLIQYYNGEERAKGNILERFSAQQFPDLHSELNLSSLELGDSALYFCASSPPGVADTQYFGPGTRLTVL.

The rearrangement links TRBV28 to TRBJ1-4; no reliable D call. Trimming shortened V by 11 bases and J by 0 bases, and 10 bases separated the two germline ends. CDR3 length equals 13 residues. Germline V gene data show CDR1 as MDHEN and CDR2 as SYDVKM. The CDR3 DNA reads TGTGCCTCTGAGGGTGCAACTAATGAAAAACTGTTTTTT. This gives the protein CASEGATNEKLFF.

The chain couples TRBV5-1 to TRBJ1-3; the D is unclear. Germline CDR1 SGHRS, CDR2 YFSETQ. The CDR3 loop spans 16 amino acids. Trimming left V 3 bases short and J 0 bases short, with 13 bases between. The CDR3, as DNA: TGCGCCAGCAGCTCTGGTGGCAGCAGCTCTGGAAACACCATATATTTT. Its translation: CASSSGGSSSGNTIYF. Full variable domain (outside the CDR3, taken from reference TRBV5-1 and TRBJ1-3): KAGVTQTPRYLIKTRGQQVTLSCSPISGHRSVSWYQQTPGQGLQFLFEYFSETQRNKGNFPGRFSGRQFSNSRSEMNVSTLELGDSALYLCASSSGGSSSGNTIYFGEGSWLTVV.

The V call is TRBV7-9, the J call TRBJ1-5; D is ambiguous. The CDR3 extends over 12 amino acids. V shed 4 bases and J shed 4 bases, with 5 bases lying between them. Germline V gives CDR1 SEHNR, CDR2 FQNEAQ (reference sequence). Here the CDR3 reads CASSSTNQPQHF. In DNA form, the CDR3 reads TGTGCCAGCAGCTCTACGAATCAGCCCCAGCATTTT.

This chain connects TRBV19 to TRBJ2-1, with no clear D. The CDR3 runs to 12 residues. Between the trimmed V and J ends, which lost 3 bases and 5 bases, there was a span of 5 bases. Germline CDR1 LNHDA, CDR2 SQIVND (reference sequence). CDR3: CASSIDHNEQFF. CDR3 in DNA: TGTGCCAGTAGTATTGATCACAATGAGCAGTTCTTC.